The 9 T cell receptor beta chains below all came from one sample that was sequenced in a study of blood T cells in healthy people across ages. Alongside a J-beta primer mix, a sample-barcoded 5' primer served in a second PCR lasting about 7 to 12 cycles. TCRdb re-analysed the 5' RACE reads in MiXCR, keeping a single row per CDR3 protein. The sample contains 1.5 million to 2 million distinct CDR3 sequences, over 25% of which appear only once. The source material was blood. The receptors originated from a woman in her 30s in good health.

The V gene is TRBV24-1, the J gene TRBJ2-1; no reliable D call. With 3 bases removed from V and 9 bases from J, the gap between germline ends came to 17 bases. CDR3 length equals 15 residues. CDR1 is KGHDR, CDR2 SFDVKD, per germline. The CDR3 loop is CATSDPRRPGSEQFF. The CDR3 region has the DNA TGTGCCACCAGTGATCCGAGACGACCCGGCAGTGAGCAGTTCTTC.

V usage is TRBV10-3 and J usage is TRBJ2-2, with 9 bases that match TRBD2. This CDR3 has 18 residues. Germline values: CDR1 ENHRY, CDR2 SYGVKD. V gave up 2 bases and J gave up 0 bases; unmatched junction bases: 7. CDR3 coding DNA: TGTGCCATCAGTGAGGGAGCGGGGGGCCTCTCGAACACCGGGGAGCTGTTTTTT. Translating it yields CAISEGAGGLSNTGELFF.

The chain joins TRBV20-1 to TRBJ1-2; the D gene is possibly TRBD1 (5 bases). CDR3 length equals 16 residues. V was shortened by 3 bases and J by 0 bases, with 17 bases between the two germline ends. The germline gives CDR1 DFQATT, CDR2 SNEGSKA (reference sequence). CDR3 nucleotides: TGCAGTGCTAGGCCTCCGTCCGGGACCCCTAACTATGGCTACACCTTC. As protein: CSARPPSGTPNYGYTF.

This clonotype was picked up many times. The V gene is TRBV29-1, the J gene TRBJ2-7; 10 bases map to TRBD1. In germline, CDR1 is SQVTM, CDR2 ANQGSEA. With 5 bases clipped from V and 5 bases from J, the junction kept 6 bases outside the gene matches. This CDR3 has 13 residues. CDR3 bases: TGCAGCGTTAGGGACAGGGGTTGGGACGAGCAGTACTTC. It translates to CSVRDRGWDEQYF.

In its sample, this clonotype was seen a few times. V is TRBV5-5 and J is TRBJ1-1, with 8 bases that match TRBD1. V lost 0 bases and J lost 0; bases outside the gene matches: 16. This CDR3 has 20 residues. Germline CDR1 reads SGHKS; CDR2 reads YYEKEE (reference sequence). The CDR3 region is CASSLVGLQGATFMNTEAFF. The DNA for the CDR3 is TGTGCCAGCAGCTTGGTAGGACTCCAGGGGGCCACTTTTATGAACACTGAAGCTTTCTTT.

This clonotype was detected only once. V usage is TRBV5-1 and J usage is TRBJ1-1; D possibly corresponds to TRBD1 (6 bases). Trimming stripped 4 bases from V and 10 bases from J, with 20 bases between. The CDR3 loop spans 14 amino acids. Germline loops: CDR1 SGHRS, CDR2 YFSETQ. The CDR3 is CASSLGDTANAAFF. DNA for the CDR3: TGCGCCAGCAGCCTAGGGGACACCGCCAATGCAGCTTTCTTT.

This chain joins TRBV20-1 and TRBJ2-3, with D uncertain. CDR1 is DFQATT and CDR2 is SNEGSKA in the germline V gene (reference sequence). V was clipped by 6 bases and J by 4 bases, with 17 bases between them. The CDR3 runs 14 residues. The DNA of the CDR3 is TGCAGTGCCCAGGCGCGCCTACAGCCAGATACGCAGTATTTT. Its translation: CSAQARLQPDTQYF.

The rearrangement joins TRBV19 to TRBJ2-1, with 7 bases aligning to TRBD1. The CDR3 runs to 14 residues. Per the germline V gene, CDR1 is LNHDA and CDR2 is SQIVND (reference sequence). Trimming at V came to 7 bases and at J to 6 bases, leaving 9 bases not matched to a gene. Written as DNA, the CDR3 is TGTGCCAGTACCAGGGGGACAGCCCTCAATGAGCAGTTCTTC. This codes for CASTRGTALNEQFF.

V usage is TRBV5-1 and J usage is TRBJ1-1; D unresolved. Trimming pared 4 bases from V and 3 bases from J, leaving 10 bases between. The CDR3 is 13 residues long. Germline values: CDR1 SGHRS, CDR2 YFSETQ. The CDR3 loop is CASSRTWDTEAFF. The CDR3 DNA sequence: TGCGCCAGCAGCCGGACCTGGGACACTGAAGCTTTCTTT.